Listed here are 25 T cell receptor beta chains from one sample, sequenced in a study of cytomegalovirus exposure and HLA in healthy donors. PCR primers comprised 60 Vbeta and 13 Jbeta primers. TCRdb keeps only in-frame clones here, not all; method: immunoSEQ multiplex PCR. The sample has fewer than 90,000 clones, about 80% seen once. Sequencing used PBMCs. These receptors were obtained from a male donor in good health and CMV-seronegative.

V and J are TRBV4-3 and TRBJ2-5; 7 bases are shared with TRBD2. J gave up 6 bases and V 1 base, and 2 bases lay outside the gene matches. This CDR3 comprises 13 residues. Germline V gene data show CDR1 as LGHNA and CDR2 as YSLEER. CDR3 in DNA: TGCGCCAGCAGCCAAGGGCGGGAGAAGACCCAGTACTTC. Amino acid sequence: CASSQGREKTQYF.

This clone was detected only a few times. The V gene is TRBV4-3, the J gene TRBJ2-7, with 10 bases aligning to TRBD2. Germline CDR1 LGHNA, CDR2 YSLEER. The CDR3 length is 18 residues. V was pared by 6 bases and J by 0 bases, with 14 bases of the junction left unmatched. CDR3 DNA sequence: TGCGCCAGCAGACGCACCGGGACTAGCGATTGGGCCTCCTACGAGCAGTACTTC. Its translation: CASRRTGTSDWASYEQYF.

The chain uses TRBV2 and TRBJ2-5, with 10 bases that match TRBD1. Germline V gene sequence: CDR1 SNHLY, CDR2 FYNNEI. The trim removed 6 bases at V and 5 bases at J, leaving 6 bases unmatched. The CDR3 extends over 14 amino acids. This CDR3 reads CASRAGQGRETQYF. The CDR3, as DNA: TGTGCCAGCAGGGCGGGACAGGGGAGGGAGACCCAGTACTTC.

The chain employs TRBV7-9 and TRBJ1-2, with 7 bases identical to TRBD1. Per the germline V gene, CDR1 is SEHNR and CDR2 is FQNEAQ (reference sequence). The CDR3 runs 15 residues. V was pared by 6 bases and J by 4 bases, with 11 bases of the junction left unmatched. The CDR3 coding sequence is TGTGCCAGCAGAACTAACAGGGGTGTGGCCTATGGCTACACCTTC. It is translated as CASRTNRGVAYGYTF.

A word on this clone: Other DNA sequences in the same sample also yield this CDR3. This chain connects TRBV5-6 to TRBJ2-3, with TRBD1 matching over 7 bases. V gave up 2 bases and J gave up 3 bases; unmatched junction bases: 3. This CDR3 has 14 amino acids. CDR1 and CDR2 from the germline V gene are SGHDT and YYEEEE. CDR3 coding DNA: TGTGCCAGCAGCTTAGGGGGCGGAACAGATACGCAGTATTTT. Its protein is CASSLGGGTDTQYF.

V gene TRBV19 combines with J gene TRBJ2-7; D may be TRBD1 (7 bases). The germline V gene encodes CDR1 LNHDA and CDR2 SQIVND (reference sequence). The CDR3 is 12 residues long. V was pared by 5 bases and J by 7 bases, with 12 bases between. For the CDR3, the DNA is TGTGCCAGTAGTGGAGGGACAGTGGAGCAGTACTTC. Translating it yields CASSGGTVEQYF.

The chain employs TRBV2 and TRBJ1-5, with D unclear. The germline V and J ends were trimmed by 3 bases and 2 bases, with 8 bases remaining between them. Germline CDR1 SNHLY, CDR2 FYNNEI. This CDR3 spans 14 amino acids. The chain's CDR3 is CASSEGQGNQPQHF. The CDR3 coding sequence is TGTGCCAGCAGTGAGGGCCAGGGCAATCAGCCCCAGCATTTT.

V usage is TRBV9 and J usage is TRBJ2-1; TRBD2 matches at 8 bases. The V gene end was trimmed by 3 bases and the J gene end by 0 bases; junction bases not matched to a gene: 17. From germline, CDR1 is SGDLS and CDR2 YYNGEE. The CDR3 loop spans 20 amino acids. The CDR3 DNA reads as TGTGCCAGCAGCGGTAGTAGGATGGGGCACGCGGGAGGCTCCTACAATGAGCAGTTCTTC. It specifies CASSGSRMGHAGGSYNEQFF.

The rearrangement joins TRBV11-2 to TRBJ2-2; tentative D call: TRBD1 (5 bases). Germline CDR1 and CDR2: SGHAT and FQNNGV. With 6 bases removed from V and 4 bases from J, the gap between germline ends came to 15 bases. The CDR3 spans 15 residues. CDR3 loop: CASRSLDILTGELFF. In DNA form, the CDR3 reads TGTGCCAGCAGATCGTTGGACATCCTCACCGGGGAGCTGTTTTTT.

This clone came up a few times. This chain joins TRBV12-5 and TRBJ1-3; TRBD1 matches at 8 bases. V lost 0 bases and J lost 7; bases outside the gene matches: 8. The CDR3 totals 16 residues. Germline CDR1 and CDR2: LGHNT and FRNRAP. CDR3 in DNA: TGTGCTAGTGGTTTGGTACTGGGACAGGAGTGGAACACCATATATTTT. Encoded protein: CASGLVLGQEWNTIYF.

The V gene is TRBV4-1, the J gene TRBJ2-1; D is uncertain. The V gene's germline CDR1 is MGHRA and CDR2 YSYEKL. CDR3 length: 12 amino acids. V lost 0 bases and J 8 bases, leaving 5 bases between the germline ends. As DNA, the CDR3 is TGCGCCAGCAGCCAAGATTCAGATGAGCAGTTCTTC. It encodes CASSQDSDEQFF.

This clone came up a few times. The chain uses TRBV7-2 and TRBJ1-2, with D maybe TRBD1 (6 bases). CDR1 is SGHTA, CDR2 FQGNSA, per germline. Trimming shortened V by 5 bases and J by 8 bases, and 18 bases separated the two germline ends. CDR3 length equals 14 residues. The CDR3: CASSLNRASWGYTF. The DNA of the CDR3 is TGTGCCAGCAGCCTCAACAGGGCCTCGTGGGGCTACACCTTC.

The chain joins TRBV9 to TRBJ1-3; TRBD1 matches at 11 bases. J lost 1 base, V lost 4 bases, and 7 bases had no gene match. Germline CDR1 and CDR2: SGDLS and YYNGEE. This CDR3 has 17 residues. CDR3 nucleotide sequence: TGTGCCAGCAGCTTCGGACAGGGGGCCGATTCTGGAAACACCATATATTTT. Residues: CASSFGQGADSGNTIYF. Full variable domain (remainder filled in from reference TRBV9 and TRBJ1-3): DSGVTQTPKHLITATGQRVTLRCSPRSGDLSVYWYQQSLDQGLQFLIQYYNGEERAKGNILERFSAQQFPDLHSELNLSSLELGDSALYFCASSFGQGADSGNTIYFGEGSWLTVV.

This sequence joins TRBV2 and TRBJ1-4, with 9 bases fitting TRBD1. The CDR3 has 14 residues. V shed 5 bases, J shed 8 bases, and the junction held 6 bases outside the gene matches. Germline loops: CDR1 SNHLY, CDR2 FYNNEI. The CDR3 region is CASSRTGVVEKLFF. The CDR3 region has the DNA TGTGCCAGCAGTCGGACAGGGGTAGTCGAAAAACTGTTTTTT.

V is TRBV10-1 and J is TRBJ1-1, with D possibly being TRBD1 (6 bases). Germline assignment: CDR1 WNHNN and CDR2 SYGVQD (reference sequence). V was cut by 3 bases and J by 10 bases, with 15 bases left in between. The CDR3 is 13 residues long. CDR3 nucleotide sequence: TGCGCCAGCAGTGAAAGGTCGCCAGGGGTAGCTTTCTTT. Its protein is CASSERSPGVAFF.

This clone was recorded only once. This chain uses TRBV6-5 with TRBJ2-1; no clear D gene. In germline, CDR1 is MNHEY, CDR2 SVGAGI. The germline V and J ends were trimmed by 0 bases and 8 bases, with 2 bases remaining between them. This CDR3 is 11 amino acids long. The DNA of the CDR3 is TGTGCCAGCAGTTACTCCGATGAGCAGTTCTTC. This sequence encodes CASSYSDEQFF.

This clone showed up just once. The J gene is TRBJ1-2, the V gene TRBV30; TRBD1 aligns across 9 bases. Germline trimming cut 4 bases from V and 4 bases from J; bases unmatched to any gene: 7. The CDR3 is made up of 14 amino acids. Germline lookup yields CDR1 GTSNPN and CDR2 SVGIG (reference sequence). CDR3 protein: CAWIVGTGSYGYTF. The CDR3 DNA reads TGTGCCTGGATCGTAGGGACAGGGAGCTATGGCTACACCTTC.

The V gene is TRBV2, the J gene TRBJ2-7, with 7 nucleotides matching TRBD1. Per germline, CDR1 SNHLY and CDR2 FYNNEI. The CDR3 loop spans 14 amino acids. After removal of 3 bases from V and 2 bases from J, the junction contained 4 bases not matched to a gene. This chain's CDR3 is CASSEDRSTYEQYF. The CDR3 DNA follows: TGTGCCAGCAGTGAGGACAGGTCGACCTACGAGCAGTACTTC.

This clone was found a few times. The CDR3 spells CASSLLVTGDGNIQYF. The CDR3, as DNA: TGTGCCAGCAGCTTATTAGTTACAGGGGATGGAAACATTCAGTACTTC. The chain employs TRBV7-3 and TRBJ2-4, with 7 bases that match TRBD1. The germline CDR1 and CDR2 sequences are SGHTA and FQGTGA. The V gene end was trimmed by 2 bases and the J gene end by 6 bases; junction bases not matched to a gene: 10. The CDR3 spans 16 residues.

The chain combines TRBV7-2 with TRBJ1-2; D gene uncertain. Trimming took off 2 bases at V and 6 bases at J, with 7 bases between the two ends. The CDR3 extends over 12 amino acids. Germline CDR1 and CDR2: SGHTA and FQGNSA. CDR3 sequence reads: CASSLSRDGYTF. The CDR3 nucleotides are TGTGCCAGCAGCTTATCTAGAGATGGCTACACCTTC.

The chain links TRBV5-1 to TRBJ1-3, with TRBD1 identical over 7 bases. The germline CDR1 and CDR2 sequences are SGHRS and YFSETQ. The CDR3 length is 15 residues. V trimming: 4 bases; J trimming: 0 bases; junction bases outside the gene matches: 4. The CDR3 DNA is TGCGCCAGCAGCCTCGGGACAGCCTCTGGAAACACCATATATTTT. Residues: CASSLGTASGNTIYF.

This clone was observed once. At one boundary the junction diverges from the germline segment, which might be a read error. The rearrangement links TRBV7-9 to TRBJ2-7; 9 nucleotides align to TRBD2. This CDR3 is 16 amino acids long. Germline lookup yields CDR1 SEHNR and CDR2 FQNEAQ (reference sequence). CDR3 protein: CSSSLAGSGSSYEQYF. The DNA of the CDR3 is TGTTCCAGCAGCTTAGCAGGTAGCGGGAGCTCCTACGAGCAGTACTTC.

This chain joins TRBV1 and TRBJ2-1; the table calls TRBD2, which could not be checked here. TRBV1 is listed as a pseudogene. The CDR3 covers 17 residues. The CDR3 loop reads CTSSQNRKRGPNNEQFF. CDR3 coding DNA: TGCACCAGCAGCCAGAACCGAAAGCGGGGGCCAAACAATGAGCAGTTCTTC.

The genes are TRBV6-5 and TRBJ2-5; D uncertain. Germline CDR1 MNHEY, CDR2 SVGAGI. This CDR3 comprises 13 residues. Trimming took 0 bases from V and 10 from J, leaving 12 bases between them. The CDR3 here is CASSYSFSQVQYF. The CDR3 DNA sequence: TGTGCCAGCAGTTACTCTTTCTCGCAGGTCCAGTACTTC.

The chain uses TRBV5-4 and TRBJ2-5; TRBD2 agrees at 14 bases. V lost 0 bases, J lost 3 bases, and 10 bases stayed unmatched. This CDR3 has 19 amino acids. Germline V CDR1 and CDR2: SGHNT, YYREEE (reference sequence). CDR3 in amino acids: CASSLARTSGRLREETQYF. The CDR3 DNA follows: TGTGCCAGCAGCTTGGCCAGGACTAGCGGGAGGCTCCGGGAAGAGACCCAGTACTTC.